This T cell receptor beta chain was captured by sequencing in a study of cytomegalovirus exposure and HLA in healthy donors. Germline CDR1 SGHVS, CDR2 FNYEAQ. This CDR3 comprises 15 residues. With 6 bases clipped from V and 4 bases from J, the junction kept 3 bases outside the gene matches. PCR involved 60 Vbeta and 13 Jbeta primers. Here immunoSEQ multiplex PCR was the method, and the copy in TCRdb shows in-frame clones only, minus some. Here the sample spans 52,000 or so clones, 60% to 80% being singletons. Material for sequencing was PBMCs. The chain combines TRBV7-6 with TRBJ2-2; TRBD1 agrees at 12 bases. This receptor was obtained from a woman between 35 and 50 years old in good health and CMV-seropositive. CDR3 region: CASSPGQGATGELFF. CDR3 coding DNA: TGTGCCAGCAGTCCGGGACAGGGGGCCACCGGGGAGCTGTTTTTT.